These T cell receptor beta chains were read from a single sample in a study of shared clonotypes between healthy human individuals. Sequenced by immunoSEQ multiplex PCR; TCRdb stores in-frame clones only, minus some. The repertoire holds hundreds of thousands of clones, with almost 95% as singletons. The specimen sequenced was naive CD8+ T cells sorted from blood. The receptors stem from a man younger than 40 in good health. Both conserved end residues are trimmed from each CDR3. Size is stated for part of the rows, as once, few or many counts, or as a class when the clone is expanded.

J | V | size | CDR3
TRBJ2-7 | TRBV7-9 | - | ASSPRGYEQY
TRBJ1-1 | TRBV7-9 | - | ASSPQGGYTEAF
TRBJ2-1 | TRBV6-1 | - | ASSQYGDSRVEQF
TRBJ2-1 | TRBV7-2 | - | ASSLAHKTSEQF
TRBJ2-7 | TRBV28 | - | ASSLSPQGSYEQY
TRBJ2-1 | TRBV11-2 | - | ASSLDTYNEQF
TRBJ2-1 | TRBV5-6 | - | ASSTGLARNEQF
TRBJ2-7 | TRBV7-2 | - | ASSLGDDSYEQY
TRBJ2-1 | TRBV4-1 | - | ASSSDDSYNEQF
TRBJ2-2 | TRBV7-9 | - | ARARGTGELF
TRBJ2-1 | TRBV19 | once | ASSPGSSYNEQF
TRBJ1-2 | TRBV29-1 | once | SVDYGRGTHGYT
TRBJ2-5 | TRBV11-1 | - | ASSVSTGTPIRETQY
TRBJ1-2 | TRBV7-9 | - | ASSPAGTDYGYT
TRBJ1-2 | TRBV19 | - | ASTESGMMYYGYT
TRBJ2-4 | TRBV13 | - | ASSGRSSPKNIQY
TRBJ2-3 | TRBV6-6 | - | ASSYKGLAYTDTQY
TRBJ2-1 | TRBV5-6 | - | ASSLLAATPYNEQF
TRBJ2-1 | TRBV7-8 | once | ASSLPGRGGNEQF
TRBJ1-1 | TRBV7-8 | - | ASSLRGQNTEAF
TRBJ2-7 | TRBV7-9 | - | ASSDRDRGHEQY
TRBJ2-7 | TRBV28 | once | ASSTLGQISYEQY
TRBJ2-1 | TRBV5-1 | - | ASSTTSGRAKEQF
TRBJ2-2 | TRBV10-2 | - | ASRASGRSRTGELF
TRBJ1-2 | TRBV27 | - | ASSFSRRGNYGYT
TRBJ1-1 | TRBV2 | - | ARLGSEVPEAF
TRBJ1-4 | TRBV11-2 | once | ASSLFESDEKLF
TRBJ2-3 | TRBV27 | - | ASSLSFFEGGGGTQY
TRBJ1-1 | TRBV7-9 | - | ASSLALRGNTEAF
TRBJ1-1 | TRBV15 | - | ATSRFQGVAEAF
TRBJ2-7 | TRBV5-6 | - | ASRLGGRGEQY
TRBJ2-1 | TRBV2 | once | ASPSLGSQQF
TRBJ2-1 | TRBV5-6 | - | ASSLGTGGSEQF
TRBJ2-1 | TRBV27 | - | ASSYSSYNEQF
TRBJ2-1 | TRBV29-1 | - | SVEVVIGTAKLSSYNEQF
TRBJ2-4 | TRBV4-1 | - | ASSQVEGNIQY
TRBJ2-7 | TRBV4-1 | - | ASSQEGTGNHEQY
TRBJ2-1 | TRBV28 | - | ASSLLAGVFNEQF
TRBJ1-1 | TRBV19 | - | ASSHTGTHTEAF
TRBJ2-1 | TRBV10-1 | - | ASSFGLAGDEQF
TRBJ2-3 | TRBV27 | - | ASSLQLTDTQY
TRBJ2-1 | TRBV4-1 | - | ASSDKGNSYNEQF
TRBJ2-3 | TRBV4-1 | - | ASSQVARRGADTQY
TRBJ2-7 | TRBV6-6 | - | ASSHEGTYSYEQY
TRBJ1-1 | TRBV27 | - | ASRTGGTEAF
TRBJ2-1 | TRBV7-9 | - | ASSTGLEFYNEQF
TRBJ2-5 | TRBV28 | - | ASSLYPRGRETQY
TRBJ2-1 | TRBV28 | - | ASSLLGGITYNEQF
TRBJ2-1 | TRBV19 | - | ASNLAGGPNEQF
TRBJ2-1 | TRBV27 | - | ASSPPEGGRLGQF
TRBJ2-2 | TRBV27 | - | ASSTQGANTGELF
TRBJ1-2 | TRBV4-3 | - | ASSPDRGGYGYT
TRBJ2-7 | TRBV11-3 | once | ASSFRQGPPYEQY
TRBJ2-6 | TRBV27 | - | ASSLWGSGANVLT
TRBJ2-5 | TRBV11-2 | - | ASSLDGETQY
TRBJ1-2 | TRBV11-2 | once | ASSSGSGYT
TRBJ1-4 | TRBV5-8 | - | ASSWTGNEKLF
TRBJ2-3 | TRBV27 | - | ASSSIGTGLVFTDTQY
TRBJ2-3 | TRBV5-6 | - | ASSLYVAGGPGGTDTQY